The 26 T cell receptor beta chains in this list originate from one sample, sequenced in a study of T-cell memory formation after mild COVID-19 (dated by TCRdb to 2020 to 2022). Receptor amplification or capture employed 5' RACE. Sequencing was carried out with an Illumina NovaSeq 6000. TCRdb trimmed the raw reads at Q25, called clones with MiXCR and kept productive beta chains. One record per CDR3 amino acid sequence lists the most common genes and DNA. Here the sample has about 540,000 distinct CDR3 sequences; about a fifth occur a single time. Around 13% of the sample is taken by the ten largest. The sequenced sample was PBMCs or a T cell subset sorted from them (not recorded which). The receptors come from an adult woman who had mild COVID-19 (a few samples of this study predate the infection). The sample titles of this study are shuffled in the database, so cell type and time point are left out; the donor was told from shared clones.

V usage is TRBV7-3 and J usage is TRBJ2-3; D tentatively fits TRBD1 or TRBD2 (5 bases each). From germline, CDR1 is SGHTA and CDR2 FQGTGA. The CDR3 has 14 amino acids. V was shortened by 5 bases and J by 2 bases, with 11 bases between the two germline ends. The chain's CDR3 is CASSVGTPTDTQYF. The CDR3 nucleotides read TGTGCCAGCAGCGTCGGGACGCCCACAGATACGCAGTATTTT.

This chain uses TRBV9 with TRBJ2-2; the match to TRBD1 covers 8 bases. Germline trimming cut 2 bases from V and 6 bases from J; bases unmatched to any gene: 0. This CDR3 is 13 amino acids long. CDR1 SGDLS and CDR2 YYNGEE come from the germline V gene. CDR3 in amino acids: CASSVTGAGELFF. The CDR3 coding sequence is TGTGCCAGCAGCGTGACAGGGGCCGGGGAGCTGTTTTTT.

The genes are TRBV20-1 and TRBJ1-1; D perhaps matches TRBD1 (6 bases). CDR1 is DFQATT, CDR2 SNEGSKA, per germline (reference sequence). This CDR3 spans 12 amino acids. The V end lost 4 bases, the J end lost 8 bases, and 14 bases lay between the germline ends. CDR3 loop: CSAKSGGGEAFF. DNA for the CDR3: TGCAGTGCTAAGAGCGGAGGGGGGGAAGCTTTCTTT.

The J gene is TRBJ2-1, the V gene TRBV12-3 or TRBV12-4; D might be TRBD1 (5 bases). Between the trimmed V and J ends, which lost 6 bases and 10 bases, there was a span of 16 bases. CDR3 length: 13 amino acids. The CDR3 coding sequence is TGTGCCAGCAGAGGGGTCTCCGGCAAAGAGCAGTTCTTC. Translating it yields CASRGVSGKEQFF.

This clonotype has only a few counts. This chain uses TRBV29-1 with TRBJ1-1, with D maybe TRBD1 (5 bases). The CDR3 is 14 residues long. Trimming stripped 6 bases from V and 1 base from J, with 15 bases between. Germline V gene lookup returns CDR1 SQVTM and CDR2 ANQGSEA. The CDR3 sequence is CSVLTVPQNTEAFF. CDR3 DNA: TGCAGCGTGCTGACAGTGCCCCAGAACACTGAAGCTTTCTTT.

Remarks on this clonotype: The junction differs from germline at one of its ends, possibly a read error. This chain uses TRBV7-8 with TRBJ2-1; 10 nucleotides align to TRBD2. This CDR3 has 15 residues. The V gene's germline CDR1 is SGHVS and CDR2 FQNEAQ. CDR3 region: CASNLLAGNYNEQFF. The CDR3 DNA is TGTGCCAGCAACTTACTAGCGGGAAACTACAATGAGCAGTTCTTC.

This clonotype appeared many times. The V call is TRBV7-9, the J call TRBJ2-5, with 7 bases aligning to TRBD1. CDR3 size: 13 residues. CDR1 SEHNR and CDR2 FQNEAQ come from the germline V gene (reference sequence). Trimming took 5 bases from V and 3 from J; bases not matched to a gene: 3. Here the CDR3 reads CASSRTGEETQYF. The DNA for the CDR3 is TGTGCCAGCAGCCGGACAGGAGAAGAGACCCAGTACTTC.

This clonotype was detected only a few times. This chain connects TRBV6-6 to TRBJ2-7, with 12 bases fitting TRBD1. J lost 4 bases, V lost 6 bases, and 4 bases had no gene match. Germline values: CDR1 MNHNY, CDR2 SVGAGI (reference sequence). The CDR3 sequence is 14 residues long. CDR3 DNA sequence: TGTGCCAGCAGAAAGGGACAGGGGGCGTACGAGCAGTACTTC. It translates to CASRKGQGAYEQYF.

This rearrangement joins TRBV7-6 to TRBJ2-1; tentatively, D is TRBD1 or TRBD2 (7 bases each). The CDR3 has 15 residues. Germline V gene data show CDR1 as SGHVS and CDR2 as FNYEAQ. V shed 0 bases and J shed 9 bases, with 15 bases lying between them. The CDR3 here is CASSLAGEGAVEQFF. The CDR3 DNA sequence: TGTGCCAGCAGCTTAGCTGGGGAGGGGGCGGTTGAGCAGTTCTTC.

V is TRBV6-6 and J is TRBJ2-7; 8 bases are shared with TRBD1. The CDR3 has 14 amino acids. The V gene end was trimmed by 6 bases and the J gene end by 4 bases; junction bases not matched to a gene: 8. Germline V CDR1 and CDR2: MNHNY, SVGAGI (reference sequence). The DNA for the CDR3 is TGTGCCAGCAGAGGACAGGGCCGGAGGTACGAGCAGTACTTC. It codes for CASRGQGRRYEQYF.

This clonotype has more than one count but fewer than ten. The rearrangement uses TRBV10-2 and TRBJ2-7; 10 nucleotides line up with TRBD2. V dropped 10 bases and J dropped 7; count of bases not matched to a gene: 13. Germline V gene sequence: CDR1 WSHSY, CDR2 SAAADI. The CDR3 is made up of 14 amino acids. Written as DNA, the CDR3 is TGCGCCACCTCCCCCTTAGCGGGAGGAGGGGAGCAGTACTTC. The encoded protein is CATSPLAGGGEQYF.

The genes are TRBV7-9 and TRBJ1-6; D is undetermined. Germline CDR1 and CDR2: SEHNR and FQNEAQ (reference sequence). The length of the CDR3 is 15 residues. Deletions cut 0 bases from V and 7 bases from J, with 10 bases between. CDR3 amino acids: CASSLAGGVNSPLHF. CDR3 DNA: TGTGCCAGCAGCTTAGCGGGCGGGGTAAATTCACCCCTCCACTTT.

This clonotype was counted only a few times. V usage is TRBV24-1 and J usage is TRBJ2-1; D not certain. Germline V gene sequence: CDR1 KGHDR, CDR2 SFDVKD. This CDR3 comprises 16 residues. Deletions cut 3 bases from V and 8 bases from J, with 19 bases between. The CDR3 sequence: CATSDKDGPLEDEQFF. Here the CDR3 DNA reads TGTGCCACCAGTGATAAGGACGGACCCTTAGAAGATGAGCAGTTCTTC.

This clonotype has more than one count but fewer than ten. The chain has TRBV11-3 and TRBJ2-3; 9 bases agree with TRBD2. Germline V gene sequence: CDR1 SGHNT, CDR2 YENEEA. V was clipped by 6 bases and J by 4 bases; unmatched bases: 5. CDR3 length: 14 residues. CDR3 in amino acids: CASSAGGSADTQYF. CDR3 DNA sequence: TGTGCCAGCAGTGCGGGAGGGAGCGCAGATACGCAGTATTTT.

V gene TRBV9 combines with J gene TRBJ2-7; a weak D match, TRBD2 (7 bases). CDR1 and CDR2 from the germline V gene are SGDLS and YYNGEE. V was cut by 2 bases and J by 0 bases, with 12 bases left in between. The length of the CDR3 is 15 residues. DNA of the CDR3: TGTGCCAGCAGCGTTGGCGGGGGCAACTCCTACGAGCAGTACTTC. It yields the protein CASSVGGGNSYEQYF.

DNA for the CDR3: TGTGCCAGCAGCCCTAGGGGCCCACCAGATACGCAGTATTTT. It codes for CASSPRGPPDTQYF. The rearrangement uses TRBV6-2 or TRBV6-3 and TRBJ2-3, with D possibly being TRBD1 (5 bases). Germline V gives CDR1 MNHEY, CDR2 SVGEGT. This CDR3 has 14 residues. Trimming left V 6 bases short and J 4 bases short, with 14 bases between.

This clonotype was counted a few times. The chain has TRBV12-3 or TRBV12-4 and TRBJ1-2, with 8 bases that match TRBD1. After removal of 6 bases from V and 1 base from J, the junction contained 10 bases not matched to a gene. This CDR3 comprises 16 residues. The CDR3 DNA reads as TGTGCCAGCAGCTCGTGGGGAGACAGGGGTAACTATGGCTACACCTTC. Protein: CASSSWGDRGNYGYTF.

In this sample, this clonotype turned up a few times. The V call is TRBV15, the J call TRBJ2-6; D is uncertain. The length of the CDR3 is 19 residues. The germline CDR1 and CDR2 sequences are LNHNV and YYDKDF (reference sequence). Trimming cost V 0 bases and J 1 base, with 16 bases left between them. The CDR3 bases are TGTGCCACCAGCAGAGATACCGCCTTGCGTAGGTCTGGGGCCAACGTCCTGACTTTC. Encoded protein: CATSRDTALRRSGANVLTF.

V and J are TRBV20-1 and TRBJ2-1, with 13 positions matching TRBD2. Germline CDR1 DFQATT, CDR2 SNEGSKA (reference sequence). The CDR3 contains 15 residues. Trimming removed 6 bases from V and 12 bases from J; junction bases left unmatched: 14. CDR3 loop: CSAQRGTSGTGWQFF. In nucleotides, the CDR3 is TGCAGTGCCCAGAGAGGGACTAGCGGGACCGGGTGGCAGTTCTTC.

The V gene is TRBV5-1, the J gene TRBJ1-2; D is unclear. The CDR3 is 13 residues long. Trimming shortened V by 4 bases and J by 6 bases, and 13 bases separated the two germline ends. Germline V gene sequence: CDR1 SGHRS, CDR2 YFSETQ. CDR3 coding DNA: TGCGCCAGCAGCGAAGGCCCCGGGGATGGCTACACCTTC. Translation: CASSEGPGDGYTF.

The J gene is TRBJ1-2, the V gene TRBV7-9, with a tentative D call TRBD1 (6 bases). In germline, CDR1 is SEHNR, CDR2 FQNEAQ (reference sequence). The V gene lost 8 bases and the J gene lost 4 bases, with 23 bases spanning the gap. This CDR3 is built from 16 residues. In nucleotides, the CDR3 is TGTGCCAGCTTTAAAGCCGCCGGGGGCCTGGGCTATGGCTACACCTTC. It specifies CASFKAAGGLGYGYTF.

The genes are TRBV18 and TRBJ1-1; no firm D call. CDR3 length: 12 amino acids. Germline-derived CDR1 and CDR2 are KGHSH and LQKENI. V shed 3 bases and J shed 10 bases, with 12 bases lying between them. CDR3 sequence (DNA): TGTGCCAGCTCACCCCTCGGAGTTGGAGCTTTCTTT. Translated: CASSPLGVGAFF. The full variable domain, in which reference TRBV18 and TRBJ1-1 provide the parts outside the CDR3, is NAGVMQNPRHLVRRRGQEARLRCSPMKGHSHVYWYRQLPEEGLKFMVYLQKENIIDESGMPKERFSAEFPKEGPSILRIQQVVRGDSAAYFCASSPLGVGAFFGQGTRLTVV.

The chain couples TRBV5-1 to TRBJ2-5, with D perhaps being TRBD1 or TRBD2 (5 bases each). There are 14 residues in the CDR3. V lost 3 bases, J lost 1 base, and 10 bases lay in between. Germline V CDR1 and CDR2: SGHRS, YFSETQ. DNA for the CDR3: TGCGCCAGCAGCTCTGGGGGTCCCCAAGAGACCCAGTACTTC. Protein product: CASSSGGPQETQYF.

Only a few counts were recorded for this clonotype. The gene calls are TRBV18 and TRBJ2-1; a weak D match, TRBD2 (5 bases). The CDR3 has 14 residues. V lost 3 bases and J lost 4, with 10 bases in between. Germline V gene lookup returns CDR1 KGHSH and CDR2 LQKENI. CDR3 DNA sequence: TGTGCCAGCTCACCTTCGGACTTTTACAATGAGCAGTTCTTC. This encodes CASSPSDFYNEQFF.

This chain connects TRBV7-3 to TRBJ1-6; D possibly corresponds to TRBD1 (5 bases). Trimming stripped 3 bases from V and 7 bases from J, with 13 bases between. CDR1 SGHTA and CDR2 FQGTGA come from the germline V gene. The CDR3 runs 15 residues. This chain's CDR3 is CASSFLRQRNSPLHF. In nucleotides, the CDR3 is TGTGCCAGCAGCTTTCTCCGACAGAGGAATTCACCCCTCCACTTT.

The table lists this clonotype with a few counts. The chain joins TRBV7-8 to TRBJ1-1, with D perhaps matching TRBD1 (6 bases). Trimming pared 2 bases from V and 7 bases from J, leaving 11 bases between. Germline loops: CDR1 SGHVS, CDR2 FQNEAQ. The CDR3 length is 13 residues. This CDR3 is CASSLLGGHEAFF. Written as DNA, the CDR3 is TGTGCCAGCAGCTTACTCGGGGGCCATGAAGCTTTCTTT.